The 24 T cell receptor beta chains in this list originate from one sample, sequenced in a study of OX40 agonist ivuxolimab in advanced cancers. Libraries were made using the immunoSEQ multiplex PCR assay. In TCRdb, the immuneACCESS table is reduced to in-frame sequences with V and J assigned. These tables do not hold every clone; where another copy was compared, an unresolved V gene accounts for under half, and the others remain unexplained. A total of 40,000 to 60,000 clones appear in this sample, roughly 91% of them only once. The ten largest make up approximately 6.8% of the sample. Sample: CD4+ or CD8+ T cells sorted from blood, taken in a trial of the OX40 agonist ivuxolimab. All receptors come from an adult with an advanced solid tumor such as melanoma, head and neck, liver or kidney cancer.

This rearrangement joins TRBV28 to TRBJ2-7; D possibly matches TRBD1 or TRBD2 (5 bases each). V was trimmed by 8 bases and J by 3 bases, leaving 11 bases between them. This CDR3 is 12 amino acids long. Germline assignment: CDR1 MDHEN and CDR2 SYDVKM. The CDR3, as DNA: TGTGCCAGCGGGGACGTCCTCTACGAGCAGTACGTC. Residues: CASGDVLYEQYV.

This clone appeared a single time. The same CDR3 can be traced to other DNA sequences in this sample. The V gene is TRBV6-5, the J gene TRBJ1-1; perhaps TRBD1 as D (6 bases). Germline V gives CDR1 MNHEY, CDR2 SVGAGI. CDR3 length equals 15 residues. V was trimmed by 0 bases and J by 4 bases, leaving 12 bases between them. Here the CDR3 reads CASSYSRGGGTEAFF. Written as DNA, the CDR3 is TGTGCCAGCAGTTACTCGAGAGGGGGGGGCACTGAAGCTTTCTTT.

V is TRBV2 and J is TRBJ1-6; 10 bases fit TRBD1. The CDR3 loop spans 17 amino acids. V trimming: 4 bases; J trimming: 6 bases; junction bases outside the gene matches: 9. Germline assignment: CDR1 SNHLY and CDR2 FYNNEI. CDR3: CASSASEGTGVNSPLHF. The CDR3 coding sequence is TGTGCCAGCAGTGCCTCTGAGGGGACAGGGGTTAATTCACCCCTCCACTTT.

V is TRBV15 and J is TRBJ1-5, with 8 positions matching TRBD1. Trimming cost V 0 bases and J 4 bases; bases outside gene matches: 2. CDR1 and CDR2 (germline): LNHNV, YYDKDF (reference sequence). The CDR3 has 15 residues. In DNA, the CDR3 is TGTGCCACCAGCAGAGATCAGGGGGCTAATCAGCCCCAGCATTTT. Encoded protein: CATSRDQGANQPQHF.

In its sample, this clone was seen a few times. V and J are TRBV6-1 and TRBJ2-2, with 7 bases aligning to TRBD2. The CDR3 spans 15 residues. J lost 7 bases, V lost 6 bases, and 11 bases had no gene match. Germline V gene data show CDR1 as MNHNS and CDR2 as SASEGT. The CDR3 DNA reads TGTGCCAGCAGCCAAGCCGCGGGGGATGTCGGGGAGCTGTTTTTT. Its protein is CASSQAAGDVGELFF.

V usage is TRBV13 and J usage is TRBJ1-2; no clear D. The CDR3 extends over 14 amino acids. The germline V gene has CDR1 PRHDT and CDR2 FYEKMQ (reference sequence). With 0 bases removed from V and 8 bases from J, the gap between germline ends came to 13 bases. The CDR3 nucleotides are TGTGCCAGCAGCTTAGGCAGCCTCAAGGGAGGCTACACCTTC. Its protein product is CASSLGSLKGGYTF. Full variable domain (outside the CDR3, taken from reference TRBV13 and TRBJ1-2): AAGVIQSPRHLIKEKRETATLKCYPIPRHDTVYWYQQGPGQDPQFLISFYEKMQSDKGSIPDRFSAQQFSDYHSELNMSSLELGDSALYFCASSLGSLKGGYTFGSGTRLTVV.

This CDR3 reads CASSYSEGTQETQYF. The CDR3 coding sequence is TGTGCCAGCAGTTACTCAGAAGGGACCCAAGAGACCCAGTACTTC. The rearrangement joins TRBV6-6 to TRBJ2-5; tentatively, D is TRBD1 or TRBD2 (5 bases each). V gave up 0 bases and J gave up 1 base, with 9 bases separating them. The CDR3 has 15 amino acids. Germline V gene sequence: CDR1 MNHNY, CDR2 SVGAGI (reference sequence).

The chain uses TRBV11-2 and TRBJ1-4; 8 nucleotides match TRBD1. The CDR3 loop spans 15 amino acids. Germline loops: CDR1 SGHAT, CDR2 FQNNGV. The V and J ends lost 2 bases and 8 bases, in that order; junction bases with no gene match: 7. The CDR3 sequence: CASSLMWTGNEKLFF. The DNA of the CDR3 is TGTGCCAGCAGCTTAATGTGGACAGGGAACGAAAAACTGTTTTTT.

The chain couples TRBV5-6 to TRBJ1-6; D remains ambiguous. The CDR3 is 14 amino acids. Trimming took off 4 bases at V and 8 bases at J, with 13 bases between the two ends. Per the germline V gene, CDR1 is SGHDT and CDR2 is YYEEEE. CDR3 bases: TGTGCCAGCAGCGGCGCCGATCGTTATTCACCCCTCCACTTT. Encoded protein: CASSGADRYSPLHF.

This rearrangement joins TRBV7-9 to TRBJ1-1; 8 bases fit TRBD1. The CDR3 covers 15 residues. Trimming cost V 4 bases and J 5 bases; bases outside gene matches: 9. CDR1 is SEHNR, CDR2 FQNEAQ, per germline (reference sequence). CDR3 sequence: CASSSEDRAWTEAFF. For the CDR3, the DNA is TGTGCCAGCAGCTCGGAGGACAGGGCGTGGACTGAAGCTTTCTTT.

The chain uses TRBV27 and TRBJ2-1, with D possibly being TRBD2 (6 bases). The CDR3 totals 15 residues. V was trimmed by 5 bases and J by 2 bases, leaving 13 bases between them. CDR1 is MNHEY and CDR2 is SMNVEV in the germline V gene (reference sequence). DNA for the CDR3: TGTGCCAGCAGTCTTAGCGGTGTTACCTACAATGAGCAGTTCTTC. It yields the protein CASSLSGVTYNEQFF.

V usage is TRBV28 and J usage is TRBJ2-5, with D possibly being TRBD2 (6 bases). Between the trimmed V and J ends, which lost 6 bases and 3 bases, there was a span of 17 bases. The CDR3 totals 15 residues. The germline V gene has CDR1 MDHEN and CDR2 SYDVKM. As DNA, the CDR3 is TGTGCCAGCAGCTCCACGCCGGGGGAGAAAGAGACCCAGTACTTC. Its protein is CASSSTPGEKETQYF.

V and J are TRBV2 and TRBJ1-5, with TRBD1 as a possible D gene (5 bases). The ends were cut back, 3 bases at V and 5 bases at J, with 11 bases in the middle. The CDR3 is made up of 14 amino acids. Germline V gives CDR1 SNHLY, CDR2 FYNNEI. The CDR3 DNA sequence: TGTGCCAGCAGTGACACCCTCAGGGATCAGCCCCAGCATTTT. Amino acid sequence: CASSDTLRDQPQHF.

The rearrangement links TRBV12-5 to TRBJ2-3, with D perhaps matching TRBD2 (5 bases). The germline V gene encodes CDR1 LGHNT and CDR2 FRNRAP. The V gene lost 7 bases and the J gene lost 2 bases, with 13 bases spanning the gap. The CDR3 is 14 residues long. The CDR3 region is CASDFGENTDTQYF. The CDR3 region has the DNA TGTGCTAGTGACTTCGGGGAAAACACAGATACGCAGTATTTT.

The J gene is TRBJ2-2, the V gene TRBV25-1; D is unresolved. Germline V gives CDR1 MGHDK, CDR2 SYGVNS. V lost 8 bases and J lost 1, with 11 bases in between. The CDR3 is 14 residues long. The CDR3 sequence: CASSLEGNTGELFF. CDR3 bases: TGTGCCAGCTCCCTCGAAGGGAACACCGGGGAGCTGTTTTTT.

The chain employs TRBV5-6 and TRBJ1-6; 9 bases match TRBD1. The germline gives CDR1 SGHDT, CDR2 YYEEEE. CDR3 length equals 14 residues. Losses at the gene ends were 2 bases for V and 9 bases for J; bases not matched to a gene: 3. CDR3 region: CASSFGTGPSPLHF. CDR3 bases: TGTGCCAGCAGCTTTGGGACAGGGCCTTCACCCCTCCACTTT. The full variable domain, completed using reference TRBV5-6 and TRBJ1-6, is DAGVTQSPTHLIKTRGQQVTLRCSPKSGHDTVSWYQQALGQGPQFIFQYYEEEERQRGNFPDRFSGHQFPNYSSELNVNALLLGDSALYLCASSFGTGPSPLHFGNGTRLTVT.

The CDR3 reads CASSQGTNNEQFF. The CDR3 DNA reads TGCGCCAGCAGCCAAGGGACTAACAATGAGCAGTTCTTC. The V call is TRBV5-1, the J call TRBJ2-1; the match to TRBD2 covers 7 bases. Germline CDR1 and CDR2: SGHRS and YFSETQ. After removal of 4 bases from V and 5 bases from J, the junction contained 3 bases not matched to a gene. This CDR3 spans 13 amino acids.

This chain uses TRBV5-1 with TRBJ2-5; the D gene is possibly TRBD2 (6 bases). The germline V gene has CDR1 SGHRS and CDR2 YFSETQ. The CDR3 sequence is 11 residues long. The V end lost 4 bases, the J end lost 8 bases, and 9 bases lay between the germline ends. The CDR3 protein is CASSPGGTQYF. Here the CDR3 DNA reads TGCGCCAGCAGCCCCGGGGGTACCCAGTACTTC.

This chain uses TRBV4-1 with TRBJ1-4, with a weak D call TRBD1 (6 bases). Deletions cut 2 bases from V and 7 bases from J, with 14 bases between. The germline CDR1 and CDR2 sequences are MGHRA and YSYEKL. The CDR3 is 15 amino acids. Here the CDR3 DNA reads TGCGCCAGCAGCCAAAGTACAGGGAACGGTGAAAAACTGTTTTTT. This sequence encodes CASSQSTGNGEKLFF.

A few counts support this clone. This sequence joins TRBV6-4 and TRBJ2-6, with unresolved D. V was pared by 6 bases and J by 0 bases, with 12 bases between. Germline V lookup: CDR1 MRHNA, CDR2 SNTAGT. The CDR3 extends over 16 amino acids. The chain's CDR3 is CASSDGRSSGANVLTF. For the CDR3, the DNA is TGTGCCAGCAGCGACGGACGCTCCTCTGGGGCCAACGTCCTGACTTTC.

J is TRBJ1-2 and V is TRBV15, with TRBD1 matching 8 bases. This CDR3 comprises 15 residues. The germline gives CDR1 LNHNV, CDR2 YYDKDF (reference sequence). J was trimmed by 2 bases and V by 3 bases; bases with no gene match: 5. The CDR3 region is CATSSDQGANYGYTF. The CDR3 DNA is TGTGCCACCAGCAGCGACCAGGGGGCCAACTATGGCTACACCTTC.

The table lists this clone with a count of one. The chain is built from TRBV5-1 and TRBJ1-2; the D gene is possibly TRBD1 (5 bases). The germline V and J ends were trimmed by 0 bases and 3 bases, with 12 bases remaining between them. The CDR3 is 15 amino acids. Germline CDR1 SGHRS, CDR2 YFSETQ. CDR3 residues: CASSLVSQGDYGYTF. The CDR3 bases are TGCGCCAGCAGCTTGGTGAGTCAGGGCGACTATGGCTACACCTTC.

The CDR3 is CASSYGHLNTEAFF. The CDR3 DNA reads as TGCGCCAGCAGCTACGGGCACCTGAACACTGAAGCTTTCTTT. V gene TRBV10-1 combines with J gene TRBJ1-1, with D uncertain. CDR1 and CDR2 from the germline V gene are WNHNN and SYGVQD (reference sequence). This CDR3 has 14 residues. Trimming stripped 6 bases from V and 0 bases from J, with 11 bases between.

The chain links TRBV7-8 to TRBJ2-1; D uncertain. The V end was cut by 4 bases, the J end by 0 bases, with 16 bases between. This CDR3 comprises 17 residues. The V gene's germline CDR1 is SGHVS and CDR2 FQNEAQ. The CDR3 reads CASSSITIGYSYNEQFF. For the CDR3, the DNA is TGTGCCAGCAGCTCAATTACAATCGGGTACTCCTACAATGAGCAGTTCTTC.